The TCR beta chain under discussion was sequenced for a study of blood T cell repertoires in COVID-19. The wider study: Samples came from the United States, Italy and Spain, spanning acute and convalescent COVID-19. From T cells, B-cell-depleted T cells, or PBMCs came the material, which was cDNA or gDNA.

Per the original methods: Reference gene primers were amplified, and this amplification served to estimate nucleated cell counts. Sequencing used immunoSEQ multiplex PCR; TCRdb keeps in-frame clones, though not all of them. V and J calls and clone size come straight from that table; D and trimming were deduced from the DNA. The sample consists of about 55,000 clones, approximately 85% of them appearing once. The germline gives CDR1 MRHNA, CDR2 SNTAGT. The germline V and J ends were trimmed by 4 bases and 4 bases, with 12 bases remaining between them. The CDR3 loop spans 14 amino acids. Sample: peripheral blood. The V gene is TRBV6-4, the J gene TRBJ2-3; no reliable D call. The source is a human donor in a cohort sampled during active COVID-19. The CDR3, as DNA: TGTGCCAGCAGTGCCGAGTATTCCGCAGATACGCAGTATTTT. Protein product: CASSAEYSADTQYF.